The 28 T cell receptor beta chains listed next were all sequenced from one sample in a study of blood T cells in healthy people across ages. The authors ran a second PCR of roughly 6 to 12 cycles using a sample-barcoded 5' primer and a J-beta primer mix. TCRdb redid the calling of the 5' RACE reads with MiXCR, one entry per CDR3 protein. The table shows some 860,000 distinct CDR3 sequences, with more than 50% occurring only once. The material sequenced was blood. The receptors stem from a man aged 35-49 years in good health.

CDR3 coding DNA: TGTGCCAGCAGCTTGGGGGGACTAGCGGGGGCCACGTACCAAGAGACCCAGTACTTC. Amino acids: CASSLGGLAGATYQETQYF. The gene calls are TRBV7-2 and TRBJ2-5; TRBD2 agrees at 14 bases. This CDR3 is built from 19 residues. Germline lookup yields CDR1 SGHTA and CDR2 FQGNSA. V was clipped by 3 bases and J by 0 bases; unmatched bases: 9.

The rearrangement joins TRBV29-1 to TRBJ2-1; weak D call: TRBD1 (5 bases). CDR3 length: 12 residues. In germline, CDR1 is SQVTM, CDR2 ANQGSEA. V lost 5 bases and J lost 9, with 14 bases in between. CDR3: CSVYLPQGEQFF. DNA of the CDR3: TGCAGCGTTTATCTTCCGCAGGGTGAGCAGTTCTTC.

The rearrangement joins TRBV15 to TRBJ2-2; D call uncertain. The V gene's germline CDR1 is LNHNV and CDR2 YYDKDF (reference sequence). The CDR3 sequence is 12 residues long. Between the trimmed V and J ends, which lost 2 bases and 5 bases, there was a span of 3 bases. CDR3 coding DNA: TGTGCCACCAGCAGATTGACCGGGGAGCTGTTTTTT. This gives the protein CATSRLTGELFF.

This chain joins TRBV7-3 and TRBJ2-7; D is possibly TRBD1 (6 bases). V was shortened by 5 bases and J by 2 bases, with 16 bases between the two germline ends. There are 15 residues in the CDR3. In germline, CDR1 is SGHTA, CDR2 FQGTGA. Here the CDR3 DNA reads TGTGCCAGCAGCCGGGCAGACAGGTCCCCCTACGAGCAGTACTTC. It specifies CASSRADRSPYEQYF.

V usage is TRBV7-2 and J usage is TRBJ2-5, with TRBD2 matching 13 bases. Germline V CDR1 and CDR2: SGHTA, FQGNSA. This CDR3 region has 15 residues. With 7 bases clipped from V and 5 bases from J, the junction kept 7 bases outside the gene matches. The CDR3: CASNGLAGVQETQYF. The CDR3 coding sequence is TGTGCCAGCAACGGACTAGCGGGAGTTCAGGAGACCCAGTACTTC.

The J gene is TRBJ2-4, the V gene TRBV6-1; D might be TRBD2 (6 bases). V was trimmed by 2 bases and J by 8 bases, leaving 13 bases between them. CDR1 is MNHNS and CDR2 is SASEGT in the germline V gene. The CDR3 length is 14 residues. In nucleotides, the CDR3 is TGTGCCAGCAGTGAAATTGGAGGGCCAGACATTCAGTACTTC. Translating it yields CASSEIGGPDIQYF.

A word on this clonotype: The junction shows a germline mismatch at one end, possibly a read error. This sequence joins TRBV5-6 and TRBJ2-3, with D possibly TRBD2 on 6 matching bases. The CDR3 length is 13 residues. Germline V gene lookup returns CDR1 SGHDT and CDR2 YYEEEE. CDR3: CASSLTSGDTLYF. The CDR3 DNA is TGTGCCAGCAGCCTAACGTCGGGGGATACGCTGTATTTT.

The chain joins TRBV20-1 to TRBJ2-5; D might be TRBD2 (6 bases). The V end was cut by 0 bases, the J end by 4 bases, with 9 bases between. The CDR3 is made up of 13 amino acids. Germline V CDR1 and CDR2: DFQATT, SNEGSKA (reference sequence). CDR3 in DNA: TGCAGTGCTAGAGAGGGGGGTCGAGAGACCCAGTACTTC. It codes for CSAREGGRETQYF.

V gene TRBV5-1 combines with J gene TRBJ2-1; TRBD1 aligns across 9 bases. The CDR3 is 16 residues long. Germline lookup yields CDR1 SGHRS and CDR2 YFSETQ. The V and J ends lost 2 bases and 7 bases, in that order; junction bases with no gene match: 10. The CDR3: CASSFMDRGSGNEQFF. The CDR3 DNA is TGCGCCAGCAGCTTTATGGACAGGGGAAGTGGGAATGAGCAGTTCTTC.

The chain is built from TRBV29-1 and TRBJ2-1, with TRBD2 matching over 12 bases. Trimming at V came to 6 bases and at J to 1 base, leaving 16 bases not matched to a gene. CDR3 length equals 19 residues. Germline lookup yields CDR1 SQVTM and CDR2 ANQGSEA. The CDR3 DNA follows: TGCAGCGTGACCGCCCATGGGACTAGCGGGTTGTTATCCTACAATGAGCAGTTCTTC. Encoded protein: CSVTAHGTSGLLSYNEQFF.

The chain is built from TRBV7-2 and TRBJ2-7; 7 nucleotides line up with TRBD1. The CDR3 extends over 14 amino acids. Losses at the gene ends were 3 bases for V and 3 bases for J; bases not matched to a gene: 5. Germline CDR1 SGHTA, CDR2 FQGNSA. The CDR3 DNA is TGTGCCAGCAGCTTCTTGGGGGACAGCTACGAGCAGTACTTC. This encodes CASSFLGDSYEQYF. The full variable domain, its missing parts supplied by reference TRBV7-2 and TRBJ2-7, is GAGVSQSPSNKVTEKGKDVELRCDPISGHTALYWYRQSLGQGLEFLIYFQGNSAPDKSGLPSDRFSAERTGGSVSTLTIQRTQQEDSAVYLCASSFLGDSYEQYFGPGTRLTVT.

This clonotype was detected ten times or more. The rearrangement links TRBV15 to TRBJ2-3; 10 bases line up with TRBD1. This CDR3 has 16 residues. V lost 3 bases and J lost 4; bases outside the gene matches: 7. Germline CDR1 is LNHNV and CDR2 is YYDKDF (reference sequence). The CDR3 loop reads CATSSAGTGESDTQYF. The CDR3, as DNA: TGTGCCACCAGCAGTGCCGGGACAGGGGAGTCAGATACGCAGTATTTT.

This sequence joins TRBV7-3 and TRBJ2-1, with D perhaps assigned TRBD1 or TRBD2 (5 bases each). V gave up 4 bases and J gave up 9 bases, with 13 bases separating them. The CDR3 runs 13 residues. Germline V lookup: CDR1 SGHTA, CDR2 FQGTGA. The CDR3 DNA follows: TGTGCCAGCAGCTCCCCCGCTGGGGGTGAGCAGTTCTTC. This translates into CASSSPAGGEQFF.

The J gene is TRBJ2-5, the V gene TRBV6-5; no clear D gene. TRBJ2-7 explains the end of the DNA better; the J call may be wrong. CDR3 size: 16 residues. Looked up from germline, CDR1 is MNHEY and CDR2 is SVGAGI. Written as DNA, the CDR3 is TGTGCCAGCAGGCCCAGTACGACTCTGGGCTTCTACGAGCAGTACTTC. This sequence encodes CASRPSTTLGFYEQYF.

The gene calls are TRBV28 and TRBJ2-3, with D perhaps TRBD1 or TRBD2 (5 bases each). V gave up 8 bases and J gave up 7 bases, with 22 bases separating them. The germline V gene encodes CDR1 MDHEN and CDR2 SYDVKM. The CDR3 length is 15 residues. This chain's CDR3 is CASGQGSEGANTQYF. CDR3 DNA sequence: TGTGCCAGCGGGCAGGGTTCTGAGGGCGCAAATACGCAGTATTTT.

The chain recombines TRBV7-2 with TRBJ2-1; 8 bases fit TRBD2. This CDR3 contains 14 residues. Germline V gene sequence: CDR1 SGHTA, CDR2 FQGNSA. J was trimmed by 6 bases and V by 3 bases; bases with no gene match: 4. As DNA, the CDR3 is TGTGCCAGCAGCTTTGGGACTAGATTCAATGAGCAGTTCTTC. Translating it yields CASSFGTRFNEQFF.

The V call is TRBV2, the J call TRBJ1-2; the D gene is possibly TRBD1 (6 bases). Germline V lookup: CDR1 SNHLY, CDR2 FYNNEI. The CDR3 runs 14 residues. V was trimmed by 4 bases and J by 7 bases, leaving 16 bases between them. CDR3 coding DNA: TGTGCCAGCAGTGGGGGATTGGGGACAACTGGCTACACCTTC. Translation: CASSGGLGTTGYTF.

The genes are TRBV19 and TRBJ2-2, with 10 bases identical to TRBD2. The V gene end was trimmed by 9 bases and the J gene end by 6 bases; junction bases not matched to a gene: 10. Germline V gene lookup returns CDR1 LNHDA and CDR2 SQIVND (reference sequence). CDR3 length: 15 amino acids. The CDR3: CASRIISGGSGELFF. For the CDR3, the DNA is TGTGCCAGCAGGATAATTAGCGGGGGGTCCGGGGAGCTGTTTTTT.

This chain joins TRBV10-2 and TRBJ1-2; 7 nucleotides agree with TRBD1. This CDR3 region has 14 residues. Germline V gene data show CDR1 as WSHSY and CDR2 as SAAADI. Trimming at V came to 6 bases and at J to 1 base, leaving 5 bases not matched to a gene. The CDR3 nucleotides read TGCGCCAGCAGCAGGGACAGCCTTAACTATGGCTACACCTTC. Amino acids: CASSRDSLNYGYTF.

This clonotype appeared many times. The chain joins TRBV20-1 to TRBJ2-5; TRBD1 or TRBD2 may be the D gene (5 bases each). The CDR3 loop spans 17 amino acids. The ends were cut back, 0 bases at V and 5 bases at J, with 22 bases in the middle. Germline assignment: CDR1 DFQATT and CDR2 SNEGSKA (reference sequence). The CDR3 spells CSARESGGGFIRETQYF. The CDR3 DNA follows: TGCAGTGCTAGAGAATCGGGTGGGGGATTCATACGGGAGACCCAGTACTTC.

This sequence joins TRBV5-1 and TRBJ2-7; tentatively, D is TRBD1 or TRBD2 (6 bases each). The CDR3 extends over 14 amino acids. V lost 2 bases and J 5 bases, leaving 14 bases between the germline ends. The germline V gene has CDR1 SGHRS and CDR2 YFSETQ. The CDR3 region is CASSLSRGPHEQYF. For the CDR3, the DNA is TGCGCCAGCAGCTTATCCCGGGGGCCTCACGAGCAGTACTTC.

The V call is TRBV10-3, the J call TRBJ1-6, with D possibly TRBD1 on 5 matching bases. The CDR3 covers 13 residues. CDR1 ENHRY and CDR2 SYGVKD come from the germline V gene. Trimming shortened V by 5 bases and J by 7 bases, and 9 bases separated the two germline ends. The CDR3 nucleotides are TGTGCCATCAGTAAAGAGGGGAATTCACCCCTCCACTTT. Translating it yields CAISKEGNSPLHF.

This clonotype was seen many times. The V gene is TRBV29-1, the J gene TRBJ2-1, with D perhaps TRBD1 (6 bases). The CDR3 is made up of 13 amino acids. Germline V gene sequence: CDR1 SQVTM, CDR2 ANQGSEA. V lost 2 bases, J lost 10 bases, and 15 bases lay in between. The CDR3 region is CSVEKAQGIEQFF. As DNA, the CDR3 is TGCAGCGTTGAAAAAGCACAGGGCATCGAGCAGTTCTTC.

V usage is TRBV6-5 and J usage is TRBJ2-5; tentative D call: TRBD1 (6 bases). Trimming stripped 6 bases from V and 0 bases from J, with 11 bases between. The CDR3 runs 14 residues. The V gene's germline CDR1 is MNHEY and CDR2 SVGAGI. The CDR3 is CASRRTEDQETQYF. CDR3 DNA sequence: TGTGCCAGCAGGAGGACAGAAGACCAAGAGACCCAGTACTTC.

This chain connects TRBV4-3 to TRBJ2-1; D is perhaps TRBD2 (6 bases). This CDR3 region has 16 residues. V was trimmed by 0 bases and J by 4 bases, leaving 13 bases between them. Germline-derived CDR1 and CDR2 are LGHNA and YSLEER. The CDR3 loop is CASSQDSGERYNEQFF. In nucleotides, the CDR3 is TGCGCCAGCAGCCAAGATTCGGGAGAACGTTACAATGAGCAGTTCTTC.

The chain joins TRBV13 to TRBJ1-4; D ambiguous. Germline V CDR1 and CDR2: PRHDT, FYEKMQ (reference sequence). V lost 0 bases to trimming and J lost 0 bases, with 5 bases between them. The CDR3 covers 15 residues. DNA for the CDR3: TGTGCCAGCAGCTTAGGAACCTCAACTAATGAAAAACTGTTTTTT. Encoded protein: CASSLGTSTNEKLFF. Together with reference TRBV13 and TRBJ1-4, the CDR3 gives the full variable domain: AAGVIQSPRHLIKEKRETATLKCYPIPRHDTVYWYQQGPGQDPQFLISFYEKMQSDKGSIPDRFSAQQFSDYHSELNMSSLELGDSALYFCASSLGTSTNEKLFFGSGTQLSVL.

The J gene is TRBJ2-5, the V gene TRBV7-9; tentative D call: TRBD2 (6 bases). Trimming pared 8 bases from V and 11 bases from J, leaving 27 bases between. This CDR3 is built from 15 residues. Germline V gives CDR1 SEHNR, CDR2 FQNEAQ (reference sequence). The CDR3 DNA reads TGTGCCAGCTCCCTCTATGGCGGGGTATCGAATGAGCAGTACTTC. Amino acids: CASSLYGGVSNEQYF.

This clonotype came up a few times. The V call is TRBV7-3, the J call TRBJ2-3; tentatively, D is TRBD2 (7 bases). The germline CDR1 and CDR2 sequences are SGHTA and FQGTGA. CDR3 size: 17 residues. The V and J ends lost 5 bases and 1 base respectively, with 19 bases between them. Written as DNA, the CDR3 is TGTGCCAGCAGCCCAACGAGGGGGGGCTGGGGCACAGATACGCAGTATTTT. It specifies CASSPTRGGWGTDTQYF.